The 10 T cell receptor beta chains listed next were all sequenced from one sample in a study of Ad26.COV2.S vaccination and SARS-CoV-2 variants (dated by TCRdb to the early 2020s). The treatment or condition label, as the study defines it: approximately 18 received Ad26.COV2.S at low or high dose, single or two shots; 5 received placebo; per-sample allocation not given. For vaccine and placebo recipients, the sequenced repertoires came from samples collected on day 63 after the first injection. Library creation used the immunoSEQ multiplex PCR assay. TCRdb stores this immuneACCESS table with in-frame sequences only. Part of the clones is absent; in the studies checked, under half of the shortfall reflects unresolved V genes, and no reason is known for the rest. A total of 350,000 to 550,000 clones appear in this sample, nearly 90% of them only once. The ten biggest clones cover roughly 2.5% of the sample.

The material sequenced was peripheral blood, taken in a trial of Ad26.COV2.S vaccine versus placebo. The receptors here all came from a person between 18 and 65 years old who received the Ad26.COV2.S COVID-19 vaccine or a placebo.

V is TRBV4-3 and J is TRBJ1-5; D is unclear. The ends were cut back, 2 bases at V and 1 base at J, with 12 bases in the middle. This CDR3 is 16 amino acids long. Germline CDR1 is LGHNA and CDR2 is YSLEER. The CDR3 loop is CASSQQAVGSNQPQHF. The CDR3 nucleotides are TGCGCCAGCAGCCAACAGGCAGTAGGAAGCAATCAGCCCCAGCATTTT.

This clone was seen a single time. This chain links TRBV5-8 with TRBJ2-3, with 11 bases matching TRBD2. J was trimmed by 5 bases and V by 3 bases; bases with no gene match: 11. The CDR3 consists of 17 residues. Germline lookup yields CDR1 SGHTS and CDR2 YDEGEE. The DNA of the CDR3 is TGTGCCAGCAGCTCCAGACTAGCGGGGCATCTGGAAGATACGCAGTATTTT. Amino acid sequence: CASSSRLAGHLEDTQYF.

The rearrangement links TRBV3-1 (or the pseudogene TRBV3-2) to TRBJ2-1; 11 nucleotides align to TRBD2. The V segment lost 7 bases and the J segment 3 bases; nucleotides outside the gene matches: 5. Per germline, CDR1 LGHDT and CDR2 YNNKEL (reference sequence). This CDR3 has 15 amino acids. CDR3: CASTILAGGYNEQFF. For the CDR3, the DNA is TGTGCCAGCACCATCCTAGCGGGAGGCTACAATGAGCAGTTCTTC.

The chain is built from TRBV18 and TRBJ2-1; D assignment may be TRBD1 or TRBD2 (5 bases each). The germline V and J ends were trimmed by 6 bases and 3 bases, with 15 bases remaining between them. This CDR3 has 15 amino acids. Germline CDR1 and CDR2: KGHSH and LQKENI. The CDR3 loop is CASSPVGTGYNEQFF. The CDR3 nucleotides read TGTGCCAGCTCGCCGGTAGGGACGGGCTACAATGAGCAGTTCTTC.

The V gene is TRBV5-4, the J gene TRBJ1-2; D might be TRBD1 (5 bases). Germline V gene sequence: CDR1 SGHNT, CDR2 YYREEE (reference sequence). The V and J ends lost 4 bases and 5 bases respectively, with 15 bases between them. CDR3 length: 14 amino acids. In nucleotides, the CDR3 is TGTGCCAGCAGCGGCCTCCGGGGGGGGTATGGCTACACCTTC. It encodes CASSGLRGGYGYTF.

The chain uses TRBV4-3 and TRBJ1-1; TRBD1 matches 8 bases. This CDR3 comprises 13 residues. Germline trimming cut 4 bases from V and 4 bases from J; bases unmatched to any gene: 2. The V gene's germline CDR1 is LGHNA and CDR2 YSLEER. This CDR3 reads CASSPTGGTEAFF. The DNA of the CDR3 is TGCGCCAGCAGCCCAACAGGGGGCACTGAAGCTTTCTTT.

The chain links TRBV18 to TRBJ2-7; D might be TRBD2 (5 bases). Trimming removed 3 bases at V and 6 bases at J, with 15 bases between. There are 14 residues in the CDR3. Germline-derived CDR1 and CDR2 are KGHSH and LQKENI. The CDR3 reads CASSPYEGYGEQYV. The CDR3 region has the DNA TGTGCCAGCTCACCCTACGAGGGCTACGGCGAGCAGTACGTC.

The rearrangement joins TRBV3-1 (or the pseudogene TRBV3-2) to TRBJ2-1; 7 positions match TRBD2. Germline V lookup: CDR1 LGHDT, CDR2 YNNKEL (reference sequence). CDR3 size: 16 residues. V was pared by 2 bases and J by 6 bases, with 10 bases of the junction left unmatched. This chain's CDR3 is CASSQIGGEGGNEQFF. As DNA, the CDR3 is TGTGCCAGCAGCCAAATCGGCGGGGAGGGTGGCAATGAGCAGTTCTTC.

This clone was counted only a few times. The chain employs TRBV11-2 and TRBJ1-3; unclear D gene. CDR3 length equals 14 residues. CDR1 is SGHAT, CDR2 FQNNGV, per germline. V was cut by 0 bases and J by 3 bases, with 6 bases left in between. DNA of the CDR3: TGTGCCAGCAGCTTAGACGTCGGTGGAAACACCATATATTTT. This translates into CASSLDVGGNTIYF.

The chain uses TRBV2 and TRBJ2-7; possibly TRBD2 for D (6 bases). V was trimmed by 6 bases and J by 0 bases, leaving 18 bases between them. CDR1 is SNHLY, CDR2 FYNNEI, per germline. CDR3 size: 16 residues. The CDR3 region is CASRELGTPYSYEQYV. The CDR3, as DNA: TGTGCCAGCAGAGAGCTCGGGACTCCCTACTCCTACGAGCAGTACGTC.